One and the same sample provided the 16 T cell receptor beta chains below, sequenced in a study of T-cell memory formation after mild COVID-19. Each CDR3 protein is one row after TCRdb ran MiXCR on the 5' RACE reads. Here the sample spans roughly 350,000 distinct CDR3 sequences, 25% to 30% being singletons. The sequenced material came from PBMCs or a T cell subset sorted from them (not recorded which). The receptors were sampled from an adult woman who had mild COVID-19 (a few samples of this study predate the infection). Cell type and time point are not known.

This clonotype has more than one count but fewer than ten. The J gene is TRBJ1-1, the V gene TRBV12-3 or TRBV12-4; 8 nucleotides align to TRBD1. The V and J ends lost 1 base and 1 base, in that order; junction bases with no gene match: 5. The CDR3 extends over 16 amino acids. The CDR3, as DNA: TGTGCCAGCAGTTTAGGGACAGGGTCGACGAACACTGAAGCTTTCTTT. It specifies CASSLGTGSTNTEAFF.

This chain connects TRBV20-1 to TRBJ2-3; TRBD2 matches 11 bases. In germline, CDR1 is DFQATT, CDR2 SNEGSKA (reference sequence). The J segment lost 3 bases and the V segment lost 0 bases, leaving 5 bases of the junction unmatched. CDR3 length: 16 amino acids. CDR3 nucleotides: TGCAGTGCTAGAGACCTCGGGACTAGCGGTACAGATACGCAGTATTTT. This translates into CSARDLGTSGTDTQYF.

The chain carries TRBV20-1 and TRBJ1-1, with a possible D match to TRBD1 (5 bases). Germline CDR1 is DFQATT and CDR2 is SNEGSKA (reference sequence). The CDR3 contains 11 residues. The V gene lost 6 bases and the J gene lost 8 bases, with 13 bases spanning the gap. CDR3 in amino acids: CSANDHREAFF. CDR3 nucleotide sequence: TGCAGTGCCAACGACCACAGGGAAGCTTTCTTT.

The genes are TRBV12-3 or TRBV12-4 and TRBJ2-3; D unresolved. V was clipped by 5 bases and J by 5 bases, with 5 bases between them. The CDR3 consists of 11 residues. This CDR3 reads CASSKRDTQYF. Written as DNA, the CDR3 is TGTGCCAGCAGTAAGCGAGATACGCAGTATTTT.

This clonotype was picked up a small number of times. The chain is built from TRBV7-9 and TRBJ1-1; D is perhaps TRBD1 (5 bases). The CDR3 runs 12 residues. Trimming cost V 5 bases and J 10 bases, with 14 bases left between them. Germline CDR1 is SEHNR and CDR2 is FQNEAQ (reference sequence). CDR3 sequence: CASSIEGAAAFF. CDR3 in DNA: TGTGCCAGCAGCATTGAAGGGGCTGCAGCTTTCTTT. Combining the CDR3 with reference TRBV7-9 and TRBJ1-1 gives the whole variable domain DTGVSQNPRHKITKRGQNVTFRCDPISEHNRLYWYRQTLGQGPEFLTYFQNEAQLEKSRLLSDRFSAERPKGSFSTLEIQRTEQGDSAMYLCASSIEGAAAFFGQGTRLTVV.

This clonotype showed up just a few times. The chain joins TRBV12-3 or TRBV12-4 to TRBJ2-1; TRBD1 agrees at 7 bases. This CDR3 is built from 15 residues. The junction had 8 bases not matched to a gene; V was cut back by 3 bases and J by 6 bases. The CDR3 DNA is TGTGCCAGCAGTTTTACAGGGGCTTCAGGCAATGAGCAGTTCTTC. Translation: CASSFTGASGNEQFF.

V usage is TRBV7-2 and J usage is TRBJ2-7, with D unresolved. The germline gives CDR1 SGHTA, CDR2 FQGNSA. This CDR3 is 14 amino acids long. V lost 5 bases, J lost 1 base, and 12 bases lay in between. CDR3 amino acids: CASSPIMGSYEQYF. For the CDR3, the DNA is TGTGCCAGCAGCCCGATCATGGGATCCTACGAGCAGTACTTC.

This clonotype was picked up many times. The chain links TRBV7-2 to TRBJ1-6; D uncertain. In germline, CDR1 is SGHTA, CDR2 FQGNSA. The CDR3 covers 13 residues. Trimming stripped 11 bases from V and 10 bases from J, with 18 bases between. CDR3 DNA: TGTGCCGGCGGGCGGAGGGTGGACTCACCCCTCCACTTT. Its protein is CAGGRRVDSPLHF.

A few counts support this clonotype. V usage is TRBV5-4 and J usage is TRBJ2-7; D tentatively fits TRBD1 or TRBD2 (6 bases each). Germline CDR1 SGHNT, CDR2 YYREEE (reference sequence). This CDR3 comprises 15 residues. V was clipped by 3 bases and J by 7 bases, with 20 bases between them. The CDR3 here is CASSSFGGMGREQYF. CDR3 bases: TGTGCCAGCAGCTCGTTCGGGGGCATGGGTCGTGAGCAGTACTTC.

V usage is TRBV5-1 and J usage is TRBJ2-1; D gene ambiguous. V was pared by 5 bases and J by 6 bases, with 9 bases between. Per germline, CDR1 SGHRS and CDR2 YFSETQ. This CDR3 spans 12 amino acids. Here the CDR3 reads CASRAGSNEQFF. The DNA for the CDR3 is TGCGCCAGCAGGGCCGGAAGCAATGAGCAGTTCTTC.

This clonotype appeared once. J is TRBJ2-1 and V is TRBV27; D perhaps matches TRBD1 (6 bases). Germline values: CDR1 MNHEY, CDR2 SMNVEV (reference sequence). V was shortened by 7 bases and J by 8 bases, with 21 bases between the two germline ends. The CDR3 is 15 residues long. The CDR3 reads CASTPGAPPWDEQFF. In DNA form, the CDR3 reads TGTGCCAGCACCCCAGGGGCCCCCCCCTGGGATGAGCAGTTCTTC.

This clonotype was detected only a few times. V and J are TRBV7-9 and TRBJ1-6; 7 bases are a match to TRBD1. The trim removed 0 bases at V and 7 bases at J, leaving 6 bases unmatched. This CDR3 is 16 amino acids long. Germline V CDR1 and CDR2: SEHNR, FQNEAQ (reference sequence). CDR3: CASSLAWDRLNSPLHF. CDR3 nucleotides: TGTGCCAGCAGCTTAGCGTGGGACAGACTAAATTCACCCCTCCACTTT.

The table lists this clonotype with a few counts. This chain joins TRBV7-9 and TRBJ2-5; a weak D match, TRBD1 (6 bases). Germline CDR1 and CDR2: SEHNR and FQNEAQ (reference sequence). Trimming removed 1 base from V and 7 bases from J, with 16 bases in between. The CDR3 is 15 residues long. The CDR3 DNA reads TGTGCCAGCAGCTTAGGGGACACTCGATCTGGGACCCAGTACTTC. Translating gives CASSLGDTRSGTQYF.

The CDR3 here is CSARKPAGRRDYTF. The CDR3 bases are TGCAGTGCTAGAAAGCCCGCGGGACGCCGGGACTACACCTTC. The rearrangement joins TRBV20-1 to TRBJ1-2, with D tentatively TRBD1 (5 bases). The CDR3 has 14 amino acids. Trimming took 2 bases from V and 10 from J, leaving 20 bases between them. The V gene's germline CDR1 is DFQATT and CDR2 SNEGSKA (reference sequence).

The genes are TRBV10-3 and TRBJ2-3, with D perhaps TRBD2 (6 bases). Germline V gene sequence: CDR1 ENHRY, CDR2 SYGVKD. The V gene lost 6 bases and the J gene lost 1 base, with 14 bases spanning the gap. The CDR3 runs 15 residues. The DNA of the CDR3 is TGTGCCATCAGGAGCGGAGGGGAGGGCACAGATACGCAGTATTTT. It specifies CAIRSGGEGTDTQYF.

The chain uses TRBV5-1 and TRBJ1-3; 7 nucleotides line up with TRBD1. Germline V CDR1 and CDR2: SGHRS, YFSETQ. The CDR3 is made up of 15 amino acids. V was pared by 5 bases and J by 0 bases, with 5 bases of the junction left unmatched. The CDR3 bases are TGCGCCAGCAGTCAGGACAGGCACTCTGGAAACACCATATATTTT. Amino acid sequence: CASSQDRHSGNTIYF. Variable domain in full (rest from reference TRBV5-1 and TRBJ1-3): KAGVTQTPRYLIKTRGQQVTLSCSPISGHRSVSWYQQTPGQGLQFLFEYFSETQRNKGNFPGRFSGRQFSNSRSEMNVSTLELGDSALYLCASSQDRHSGNTIYFGEGSWLTVV.